The 28 T cell receptor beta chains presented below share a single source sample, sequenced in a study of T cells in Graves' hyperthyroidism and ophthalmopathy. Regions amplified from RNA transcripts were the TCR beta CDR3 regions. Carried out on the TCR CDR3, a first-round RT-PCR used the HTBI primer set. One entry per CDR3 protein results from TCRdb running MiXCR on the multiplex PCR reads. The profile shows around 350,000 distinct CDR3 sequences, approximately 19% of them singletons. Sequenced sample: blood. These TCRs come from a woman younger than 30 with Graves' hyperthyroidism.

This clonotype was counted at least ten times. The V and J genes are TRBV5-1 and TRBJ2-7, with 9 bases lining up with TRBD1. The CDR3 has 15 residues. V trimming: 2 bases; J trimming: 3 bases; junction bases outside the gene matches: 6. The germline V gene encodes CDR1 SGHRS and CDR2 YFSETQ. The CDR3 nucleotides read TGCGCCAGCAGCTTCGGGACAGGGAGGGGCTACGAGCAGTACTTC. Translation: CASSFGTGRGYEQYF. The entire variable domain, with the rest obtained from reference TRBV5-1 and TRBJ2-7, is as follows: KAGVTQTPRYLIKTRGQQVTLSCSPISGHRSVSWYQQTPGQGLQFLFEYFSETQRNKGNFPGRFSGRQFSNSRSEMNVSTLELGDSALYLCASSFGTGRGYEQYFGPGTRLTVT.

In its sample, this clonotype was seen many times. The rearrangement joins TRBV5-4 to TRBJ2-2; 8 positions match TRBD2. The germline V gene has CDR1 SGHNT and CDR2 YYREEE (reference sequence). With V trimmed by 3 bases and J by 8 bases, 3 bases remained unmatched. This CDR3 comprises 13 residues. The CDR3 DNA follows: TGTGCCAGCAGCTCGGGGGGGCAGGGGGAGCTGTTTTTT. This encodes CASSSGGQGELFF. The full variable domain, with the rest looked up from reference TRBV5-4 and TRBJ2-2, is ETGVTQSPTHLIKTRGQQVTLRCSSQSGHNTVSWYQQALGQGPQFIFQYYREEENGRGNFPPRFSGLQFPNYSSELNVNALELDDSALYLCASSSGGQGELFFGEGSRLTVL.

This clonotype was recorded at least ten times. V is TRBV3-1 and J is TRBJ2-7, with TRBD2 matching 11 bases. The CDR3 is 16 amino acids. Unmatched junction bases numbered 6, after V lost 5 bases and J lost 0 bases. From germline, CDR1 is LGHDT and CDR2 YNNKEL (reference sequence). The CDR3 loop reads CASSIGTSGFSYEQYF. The CDR3 bases are TGTGCCAGCAGCATCGGGACTAGCGGCTTCTCCTACGAGCAGTACTTC.

This chain joins TRBV7-2 and TRBJ2-5, with unresolved D. The germline V and J ends were trimmed by 1 base and 0 bases, with 6 bases remaining between them. In germline, CDR1 is SGHTA, CDR2 FQGNSA. This CDR3 contains 14 residues. In nucleotides, the CDR3 is TGTGCCAGCAGCTTAGGACGTCACCAAGAGACCCAGTACTTC. This gives the protein CASSLGRHQETQYF.

This clonotype was seen repeatedly, ten times or more. The rearrangement joins TRBV29-1 to TRBJ1-1; unclear D gene. The CDR3 runs to 12 residues. The germline V gene has CDR1 SQVTM and CDR2 ANQGSEA. V was pared by 1 base and J by 7 bases, with 10 bases between. Here the CDR3 DNA reads TGCAGCGTTGAAGGGACGCGGCGTGAAGCTTTCTTT. Amino acids: CSVEGTRREAFF.

This clonotype was detected many times. The chain is built from TRBV20-1 and TRBJ1-5; D gene unclear. From germline, CDR1 is DFQATT and CDR2 SNEGSKA (reference sequence). V lost 3 bases and J 2 bases, leaving 14 bases between the germline ends. This CDR3 is built from 15 residues. In DNA form, the CDR3 reads TGCAGTGCTAGTTCGATCGGCCTGGGCAATCAGCCCCAGCATTTT. This gives the protein CSASSIGLGNQPQHF.

This clonotype was observed at least ten times. The chain uses TRBV7-2 and TRBJ2-2; D is ambiguous. This CDR3 comprises 14 residues. CDR1 is SGHTA and CDR2 is FQGNSA in the germline V gene. The ends were cut back, 0 bases at V and 3 bases at J, with 5 bases in the middle. CDR3 sequence: CASSLAQDTGELFF. The CDR3 DNA sequence: TGTGCCAGCAGCTTAGCTCAGGACACCGGGGAGCTGTTTTTT.

Worth noting for this clonotype: At one boundary the junction diverges from the germline segment, which might be a read error. The rearrangement joins TRBV5-1 to TRBJ2-7, with D unresolved. Germline V gene sequence: CDR1 SGHRS, CDR2 YFSETQ. The CDR3 is 12 residues long. The CDR3 region is CASSLTSREQCF. In DNA, the CDR3 is TGCGCCAGCAGCTTGACCAGTCGTGAGCAGTGCTTC.

This clonotype was recorded at least ten times. The V gene is TRBV7-6, the J gene TRBJ2-7; possibly TRBD1 for D (6 bases). The CDR3 runs to 15 residues. Germline V gene lookup returns CDR1 SGHVS and CDR2 FNYEAQ. V lost 5 bases to trimming and J lost 3 bases, with 17 bases between them. This CDR3 reads CASSLTTGTLYEQYF. The CDR3 coding sequence is TGTGCCAGCAGCCTGACCACCGGGACACTCTACGAGCAGTACTTC. Using reference TRBV7-6 and TRBJ2-7 for the parts outside the CDR3, the full variable domain is GAGVSQSPRYKVTKRGQDVALRCDPISGHVSLYWYRQALGQGPEFLTYFNYEAQQDKSGLPNDRFSAERPEGSISTLTIQRTEQRDSAMYRCASSLTTGTLYEQYFGPGTRLTVT.

V is TRBV20-1 and J is TRBJ1-2, with D perhaps matching TRBD1 (6 bases). Germline CDR1 and CDR2: DFQATT and SNEGSKA (reference sequence). The CDR3 has 14 amino acids. V shed 5 bases and J shed 6 bases, with 19 bases lying between them. The CDR3 reads CSAARGSQLDGYTF. CDR3 coding DNA: TGCAGTGCTGCAAGGGGGTCACAACTGGATGGCTACACCTTC.

The sample holds many counts of this clonotype. V is TRBV4-1 and J is TRBJ2-5; 9 positions agree with TRBD1. CDR3 length equals 15 residues. V lost 2 bases and J lost 2; bases outside the gene matches: 3. Germline CDR1 reads MGHRA; CDR2 reads YSYEKL. The CDR3: CASSQFDRGQETQYF. For the CDR3, the DNA is TGCGCCAGCAGCCAATTCGACAGGGGGCAAGAGACCCAGTACTTC.

As regards this clonotype: This may be a read error: a much more frequent sequence differs by one nucleotide. The chain is built from TRBV20-1 and TRBJ1-2; unclear D gene. The CDR3 consists of 11 residues. Germline loops: CDR1 DFQATT, CDR2 SNEGSKA (reference sequence). The CDR3 coding sequence is TGCAGTGCTAACGGGGTCTATGGCCACACCTTC. Its translation is CSANGVYGHTF.

This clonotype was counted ten times or more. The CDR3 DNA follows: TGTGCCAGCAGGAGCGGGGTAGAGACCCAGTACTTC. Translation gives CASRSGVETQYF. This chain links TRBV12-3 or TRBV12-4 with TRBJ2-5; 7 bases align to TRBD2. The length of the CDR3 is 12 residues. V dropped 6 bases and J dropped 4; count of bases not matched to a gene: 2.

With regard to this clonotype: This clone may be a read error of a much larger clone one base away. The chain combines TRBV4-1 with TRBJ1-5; D not resolved. Germline V lookup: CDR1 MGHRA, CDR2 YSYEKL. The length of the CDR3 is 16 residues. As DNA, the CDR3 is TGCGCCAGCAGTGGGTGGTTCCCCGTTGGCAATCAGCCCCCGCATTTT. Protein: CASSGWFPVGNQPPHF.

This clonotype was seen repeatedly, ten times or more. The V and J genes are TRBV28 and TRBJ1-6; D is unresolved. This CDR3 region has 15 residues. Looked up from germline, CDR1 is MDHEN and CDR2 is SYDVKM. V lost 1 base to trimming and J lost 13 bases, with 17 bases between them. In nucleotides, the CDR3 is TGTGCCAGCAGTTTATCCTCCGGGGTCGGTCGCCCCCTCCACTTT. Its translation: CASSLSSGVGRPLHF.

This clonotype was seen many times. This chain uses TRBV20-1 with TRBJ2-7; no firm D call. The germline CDR1 and CDR2 sequences are DFQATT and SNEGSKA (reference sequence). The CDR3 sequence is 13 residues long. The V gene lost 0 bases and the J gene lost 5 bases, with 11 bases spanning the gap. The CDR3 DNA sequence: TGCAGTGCTAGAGATGAGACATGGGACGAGCAGTACTTC. Amino acid sequence: CSARDETWDEQYF.

This clonotype has ten or more counts. This rearrangement joins TRBV6-1 to TRBJ2-5; 8 nucleotides match TRBD2. After removal of 6 bases from V and 2 bases from J, the junction contained 5 bases not matched to a gene. Per germline, CDR1 MNHNS and CDR2 SASEGT. The CDR3 has 14 residues. Here the CDR3 DNA reads TGTGCCAGCAGCCGTAGCGGGGAGCAAGAGACCCAGTACTTC. This codes for CASSRSGEQETQYF.

The rearrangement joins TRBV13 to TRBJ2-2; TRBD2 might be the D (5 bases). Trimming removed 3 bases at V and 1 base at J, with 9 bases between. In germline, CDR1 is PRHDT, CDR2 FYEKMQ (reference sequence). CDR3 length equals 15 residues. DNA of the CDR3: TGTGCCAGCAGCTTCTTCCGGGGGAACACCGGGGAGCTGTTTTTT. It codes for CASSFFRGNTGELFF.

There are many counts of this clonotype. The chain links TRBV7-9 to TRBJ1-1, with 8 bases aligning to TRBD1. The V gene's germline CDR1 is SEHNR and CDR2 FQNEAQ (reference sequence). V dropped 7 bases and J dropped 6; count of bases not matched to a gene: 10. This CDR3 has 14 amino acids. CDR3 protein: CASTEQGEGSEAFF. CDR3 coding DNA: TGTGCCAGCACCGAACAGGGGGAAGGCTCTGAAGCTTTCTTT.

This clonotype was found many times. The chain has TRBV12-3 or TRBV12-4 and TRBJ2-7, with D maybe TRBD2 (5 bases). The CDR3 totals 11 residues. The V and J ends lost 3 bases and 5 bases respectively, with 5 bases between them. CDR3 residues: CASSLRDEQYF. The DNA for the CDR3 is TGTGCCAGCAGTTTGAGGGACGAGCAGTACTTC.

Ten or more counts support this clonotype. J is TRBJ1-1 and V is TRBV12-3 or TRBV12-4; D possibly corresponds to TRBD1 (5 bases). V lost 6 bases and J 1 base, leaving 15 bases between the germline ends. CDR3 length equals 15 residues. The CDR3 is CASSHPGSQNTEAFF. For the CDR3, the DNA is TGTGCCAGCAGCCACCCAGGGAGCCAGAACACTGAAGCTTTCTTT.

This clonotype has at least ten counts. The chain uses TRBV15 and TRBJ1-3; D call uncertain. V was cut by 0 bases and J by 0 bases, with 12 bases left in between. CDR3 length equals 17 residues. Per germline, CDR1 LNHNV and CDR2 YYDKDF (reference sequence). The CDR3: CATSRDYQASSGNTIYF. The CDR3 DNA reads TGTGCCACCAGCAGAGATTATCAGGCAAGCTCTGGAAACACCATATATTTT.

The chain uses TRBV6-1 and TRBJ1-5; 9 nucleotides line up with TRBD1. V lost 8 bases and J lost 0; bases outside the gene matches: 8. Germline V lookup: CDR1 MNHNS, CDR2 SASEGT. The CDR3 is 16 residues long. CDR3 region: CASGRQGVNSNQPQHF. The DNA of the CDR3 is TGTGCCAGCGGGCGACAGGGGGTAAATAGCAATCAGCCCCAGCATTTT.

In the case of this clonotype: This may be a read error, as it is one base from a much larger clone. The conserved phenylalanine or tryptophan is not found at the CDR3 terminus, so this likely reflects a read error. This chain uses TRBV20-1 with TRBJ1-1; 8 nucleotides line up with TRBD1. V lost 3 bases to trimming and J lost 6 bases; unmatched junction nucleotides: 6. CDR1 and CDR2 (germline): DFQATT, SNEGSKA (reference sequence). The CDR3 extends over 13 amino acids. CDR3 protein: CSASGQGGSEAFL. CDR3 nucleotides: TGCAGTGCTAGCGGACAGGGCGGCTCTGAAGCTTTCTTG.

This chain connects TRBV15 to TRBJ2-4; 11 bases are shared with TRBD2. Trimming removed 1 base from V and 7 bases from J; junction bases left unmatched: 6. This CDR3 comprises 16 residues. Germline V CDR1 and CDR2: LNHNV, YYDKDF (reference sequence). DNA of the CDR3: TGTGCCACCAGCAGAGTTAGTAGCGGGAGGGGGAACATTCAGTACTTC. This sequence encodes CATSRVSSGRGNIQYF.

There are a few counts of this clonotype. The chain has TRBV3-1 and TRBJ1-5, with D perhaps matching TRBD1 (6 bases). CDR3 length: 15 amino acids. CDR1 is LGHDT and CDR2 is YNNKEL in the germline V gene (reference sequence). Trimming removed 1 base at V and 4 bases at J, with 11 bases between. CDR3 region: CASSQGSGENQPQHF. The CDR3 bases are TGTGCCAGCAGCCAAGGATCAGGGGAGAATCAGCCCCAGCATTTT. The variable domain in full, with the rest retrieved from reference TRBV3-1 and TRBJ1-5, is DTAVSQTPKYLVTQMGNDKSIKCEQNLGHDTMYWYKQDSKKFLKIMFSYNNKELIINETVPNRFSPKSPDKAHLNLHINSLELGDSAVYFCASSQGSGENQPQHFGDGTRLSIL.

The chain is built from TRBV27 and TRBJ2-5; D not certain. The CDR3 is made up of 14 amino acids. Looked up from germline, CDR1 is MNHEY and CDR2 is SMNVEV (reference sequence). V lost 2 bases and J 2 bases, leaving 9 bases between the germline ends. CDR3 sequence reads: CASSLITDQETQYF. The CDR3, as DNA: TGTGCCAGCAGTTTAATCACGGATCAAGAGACCCAGTACTTC.

This clonotype was seen at least ten times. In DNA form, the CDR3 reads TGTGCCAGCAGTCGGGGGGCGGGCACTGAAGCTTTCTTT. Translated, it gives CASSRGAGTEAFF. The rearrangement joins TRBV7-3 to TRBJ1-1; D possibly corresponds to TRBD1 (6 bases). Looked up from germline, CDR1 is SGHTA and CDR2 is FQGTGA. This CDR3 has 13 residues. Trimming removed 6 bases from V and 4 bases from J, with 12 bases in between.